One sample yielded the 19 T cell receptor beta chains listed below, sequenced in a study of shared clonotypes between healthy human individuals. Produced via immunoSEQ multiplex PCR; TCRdb's table is partial and in-frame only. Of around 690,000 clones in the sample, less than 95% were seen once. The sequencing input was memory CD8+ T cells from PBMCs. Subset here: CD45RO+ cells pooled with CCR7-negative TemRA cells. The receptors were gathered from a man younger than 30 in good health. Some clones in this sample may be carry-over from other donors' samples.

The V and J genes are TRBV7-9 and TRBJ1-2; D unclear. In germline, CDR1 is SEHNR, CDR2 FQNEAQ (reference sequence). V dropped 7 bases and J dropped 8 bases, with 14 bases sitting between them. The length of the CDR3 is 12 residues. CDR3 bases: TGTGCCAGCATCCTCGAAAAACGAGGCTACACCTTC. It yields the protein CASILEKRGYTF.

The chain uses TRBV11-2 and TRBJ2-1; 12 bases map to TRBD2. CDR1 SGHAT and CDR2 FQNNGV come from the germline V gene. CDR3 length equals 16 residues. The V segment lost 4 bases and the J segment 5 bases; nucleotides outside the gene matches: 6. The CDR3 coding sequence is TGTGCCAGCAGCTCCGACTCTAGCGGGAGGGACAATGAGCAGTTCTTC. Its translation: CASSSDSSGRDNEQFF.

The CDR3 sequence: CASSSPRGGTEAFF. The CDR3 coding sequence is TGTGCCAGCAGTTCCCCCAGGGGAGGGACTGAAGCTTTCTTT. This chain connects TRBV28 to TRBJ1-1, with D possibly TRBD1 on 6 matching bases. V lost 4 bases and J 5 bases, leaving 14 bases between the germline ends. The CDR3 length is 14 residues. Germline-derived CDR1 and CDR2 are MDHEN and SYDVKM.

The J gene is TRBJ2-1, the V gene TRBV9, with D perhaps assigned TRBD1 or TRBD2 (5 bases each). The CDR3 has 15 residues. CDR1 is SGDLS, CDR2 YYNGEE, per germline. Trimming pared 4 bases from V and 10 bases from J, leaving 21 bases between. CDR3 in DNA: TGTGCCAGCAGCCCAGAGGGGAGACTACGACCAGAGCAGTTCTTC. Residues: CASSPEGRLRPEQFF.

The J gene is TRBJ1-5, the V gene TRBV4-1; no definite D call. The CDR3 is 15 residues long. Trimming removed 1 base from V and 4 bases from J, with 11 bases in between. From germline, CDR1 is MGHRA and CDR2 YSYEKL. Here the CDR3 reads CASSQVARLNQPQHF. CDR3 nucleotides: TGCGCCAGCAGCCAAGTTGCCAGGCTGAATCAGCCCCAGCATTTT.

The CDR3 here is CASGSEGTGGYEQYF. The CDR3 nucleotides are TGTGCCAGCGGAAGTGAGGGGACAGGGGGCTACGAGCAGTACTTC. The chain carries TRBV7-2 and TRBJ2-7; 11 bases map to TRBD1. CDR3 length: 15 amino acids. CDR1 and CDR2 (germline): SGHTA, FQGNSA. V was clipped by 8 bases and J by 3 bases; unmatched bases: 9.

The genes are TRBV28 and TRBJ1-2; 7 bases map to TRBD1. V was pared by 5 bases and J by 4 bases, with 13 bases of the junction left unmatched. Germline V gene sequence: CDR1 MDHEN, CDR2 SYDVKM. This CDR3 is 16 amino acids long. The CDR3 sequence: CASSPNQGGRSYGYTF. DNA for the CDR3: TGTGCCAGCAGTCCTAATCAGGGGGGCCGAAGCTATGGCTACACCTTC.

This rearrangement joins TRBV27 to TRBJ1-1; TRBD1 matches 7 bases. CDR3 length: 15 residues. The germline CDR1 and CDR2 sequences are MNHEY and SMNVEV (reference sequence). The ends lost 5 bases at V and 5 bases at J; junction bases unmatched: 11. The CDR3 bases are TGTGCCAGCAGTCCTACAGGGGAAGGCGTGACTGAAGCTTTCTTT. Translation: CASSPTGEGVTEAFF.

The rearrangement links TRBV5-8 to TRBJ2-1; D remains ambiguous. The CDR3 runs to 13 residues. V lost 4 bases to trimming and J lost 8 bases, with 13 bases between them. Germline CDR1 SGHTS, CDR2 YDEGEE. The CDR3 sequence: CASSPTPTDEQFF. CDR3 sequence (DNA): TGTGCCAGCAGCCCCACCCCGACCGATGAGCAGTTCTTC.

This rearrangement joins TRBV11-2 to TRBJ2-4, with 12 bases fitting TRBD1. V was clipped by 5 bases and J by 3 bases; unmatched bases: 8. This CDR3 has 17 amino acids. Germline CDR1 reads SGHAT; CDR2 reads FQNNGV. CDR3 DNA: TGTGCCAGCAGCCCCGGGACAGGGGGCGGTTTCAAAAACATTCAGTACTTC. It is translated as CASSPGTGGGFKNIQYF.

This sequence joins TRBV6-5 and TRBJ2-6; the D is unclear. Between the trimmed V and J ends, which lost 0 bases and 4 bases, there was a span of 10 bases. The germline V gene encodes CDR1 MNHEY and CDR2 SVGAGI. CDR3 length equals 16 residues. CDR3 in amino acids: CASSYSWRWGANVLTF. CDR3 nucleotide sequence: TGTGCCAGCAGTTACTCGTGGAGATGGGGGGCCAACGTCCTGACTTTC.

This clone was observed a few times. The rearrangement uses TRBV7-9 and TRBJ2-7; D gene uncertain. The CDR3 loop spans 13 amino acids. V shed 1 base and J shed 3 bases, with 7 bases lying between them. Germline-derived CDR1 and CDR2 are SEHNR and FQNEAQ (reference sequence). As DNA, the CDR3 is TGTGCCAGCAGCTTAGGGAAGGGCTACGAGCAGTACTTC. Translated, it gives CASSLGKGYEQYF.

This chain connects TRBV27 to TRBJ1-2; 7 bases are a match to TRBD1. With V trimmed by 3 bases and J by 5 bases, 6 bases remained unmatched. The CDR3 loop spans 14 amino acids. CDR1 is MNHEY and CDR2 is SMNVEV in the germline V gene (reference sequence). Here the CDR3 reads CASSFAGGGYGYTF. CDR3 nucleotides: TGTGCCAGCAGTTTCGCAGGGGGAGGGTATGGCTACACCTTC.

This chain joins TRBV7-8 and TRBJ2-1, with 7 positions matching TRBD2. The junction had 9 bases not matched to a gene; V was cut back by 6 bases and J by 10 bases. Looked up from germline, CDR1 is SGHVS and CDR2 is FQNEAQ. This CDR3 region has 13 residues. CDR3 residues: CASRREAGKEQFF. The CDR3 DNA follows: TGTGCCAGCAGACGGGAGGCCGGGAAGGAGCAGTTCTTC.

The genes are TRBV2 and TRBJ2-3, with 8 bases fitting TRBD1. CDR3 length: 16 amino acids. Trimming removed 5 bases from V and 2 bases from J; junction bases left unmatched: 9. Germline V lookup: CDR1 SNHLY, CDR2 FYNNEI. Here the CDR3 DNA reads TGTGCCAGCAGTACTGCGGACAGGGCCTACACAGATACGCAGTATTTT. Residues: CASSTADRAYTDTQYF.

CDR3 bases: TGTGCCAGCAGTGCCGACCCTCGGGACAGGAACTATGGCTACACCTTC. It codes for CASSADPRDRNYGYTF. The chain couples TRBV28 to TRBJ1-2; TRBD1 aligns across 8 bases. J gave up 2 bases and V 5 bases, and 10 bases lay outside the gene matches. Germline values: CDR1 MDHEN, CDR2 SYDVKM. The CDR3 consists of 16 residues.

The chain couples TRBV5-6 to TRBJ1-5; D unclear. The CDR3 sequence is 15 residues long. The germline V gene has CDR1 SGHDT and CDR2 YYEEEE. Trimming cost V 0 bases and J 2 bases, with 9 bases left between them. The CDR3 region is CASSLGFGRNQPQHF. Written as DNA, the CDR3 is TGTGCCAGCAGCTTGGGGTTTGGTCGCAATCAGCCCCAGCATTTT. The complete variable domain, with remaining parts taken from reference TRBV5-6 and TRBJ1-5, reads DAGVTQSPTHLIKTRGQQVTLRCSPKSGHDTVSWYQQALGQGPQFIFQYYEEEERQRGNFPDRFSGHQFPNYSSELNVNALLLGDSALYLCASSLGFGRNQPQHFGDGTRLSIL.

The chain carries TRBV13 and TRBJ2-7; D unclear. With 8 bases removed from V and 0 bases from J, the gap between germline ends came to 5 bases. The CDR3 has 11 residues. CDR1 and CDR2 from the germline V gene are PRHDT and FYEKMQ (reference sequence). CDR3: CASASSYEQYF. CDR3 sequence (DNA): TGTGCCAGCGCTAGCTCCTACGAGCAGTACTTC.

As for this clone: At one boundary the junction diverges from the germline segment, which might be a read error. Other DNA sequences in this specimen translate into the identical CDR3. V is TRBV7-9 and J is TRBJ1-5, with TRBD1 identical over 9 bases. Germline lookup yields CDR1 SEHNR and CDR2 FQNEAQ (reference sequence). This CDR3 has 14 amino acids. The CDR3 DNA reads as TGTGCCAGCAGCCTAACAGGGGGCAACCAGCCCCAGCATTTT. Protein: CASSLTGGNQPQHF. The full variable domain, its missing parts supplied by reference TRBV7-9 and TRBJ1-5, is DTGVSQNPRHKITKRGQNVTFRCDPISEHNRLYWYRQTLGQGPEFLTYFQNEAQLEKSRLLSDRFSAERPKGSFSTLEIQRTEQGDSAMYLCASSLTGGNQPQHFGDGTRLSIL.